This entry describes one T cell receptor beta chain. No antigen is known for it. These data belong to a study of T cell responses to AZD1222 COVID-19 vaccine. CDR3 length: 14 residues. The germline gives CDR1 KGHSY, CDR2 FQNENV. V was shortened by 8 bases and J by 0 bases, with 14 bases between the two germline ends. Clones were sequenced by immunoSEQ multiplex PCR, and TCRdb holds only the in-frame ones, with some missing. The sample has 120,000 or so clones, 90% seen once. Overall study findings and caveats: Clonal diversity was possibly underestimated, and white British individuals and females predominated among donors. All repertoire sampling was performed exclusively after the peak T cell response. With dominance at 160-218 and 743-854, vaccine-associated CD4 TCRs spanned spike. Seropositive status at baseline applied to only five to seven AZD1222 recipients.

The clonotype originates from an adult in good health. The J gene is TRBJ2-7, the V gene TRBV16; D remains unclear. This specimen consisted of peripheral blood, obtained on day 0 of AZD1222 vaccination. CDR3 nucleotides: TGTGCCAGCCACCCGACGTACGTCTCCTACGAGCAGTACTTC. Residues: CASHPTYVSYEQYF.